This is a list of T cell receptor beta chains from one sample in a study of cytomegalovirus exposure and HLA in healthy donors. Method: immunoSEQ multiplex PCR; TCRdb's copy keeps in-frame clones and lacks some. In the table there are under 130,000 clones, approximately 73% of which are singletons. The sample taken for sequencing was PBMCs. The receptors here all came from a woman aged 18-29 years in good health and CMV-seropositive. Both conserved end residues are part of each CDR3. The size of a clone is reported for some rows only, either as once, few or many, or as a class for expanded clones.

V	J	size	CDR3
TRBV13	TRBJ2-7	once	CASSFVSGEQYF
TRBV6-5	TRBJ1-5	NA	CASSLTGGAAQPQHF
TRBV27	TRBJ2-7	NA	CASSLTQEAYEQYF
TRBV30	TRBJ1-2	NA	CAWSALDRDNGYTF
TRBV2	TRBJ1-5	NA	CASSEPGMGQPQHF
TRBV7-6	TRBJ2-3	NA	CASSLLSGRADTQYF
TRBV5-1	TRBJ1-1	NA	CASSLARDMNTEAFF
TRBV11-2	TRBJ2-3	once	CASSLTGNTDTQYF
TRBV5-1	TRBJ2-5	NA	CASSLQGAGETQYF
TRBV2	TRBJ2-3	NA	CASSDRGDTQYF
TRBV10-1	TRBJ2-1	NA	CASSEYSTGGLLNGHNEQFF
TRBV2	TRBJ2-1	NA	CASSSHHNEQFF
TRBV5-4	TRBJ2-7	NA	CASSFLAGEGEQYF
TRBV5-1	TRBJ2-1	NA	CASSNDAGGAYNEQFF